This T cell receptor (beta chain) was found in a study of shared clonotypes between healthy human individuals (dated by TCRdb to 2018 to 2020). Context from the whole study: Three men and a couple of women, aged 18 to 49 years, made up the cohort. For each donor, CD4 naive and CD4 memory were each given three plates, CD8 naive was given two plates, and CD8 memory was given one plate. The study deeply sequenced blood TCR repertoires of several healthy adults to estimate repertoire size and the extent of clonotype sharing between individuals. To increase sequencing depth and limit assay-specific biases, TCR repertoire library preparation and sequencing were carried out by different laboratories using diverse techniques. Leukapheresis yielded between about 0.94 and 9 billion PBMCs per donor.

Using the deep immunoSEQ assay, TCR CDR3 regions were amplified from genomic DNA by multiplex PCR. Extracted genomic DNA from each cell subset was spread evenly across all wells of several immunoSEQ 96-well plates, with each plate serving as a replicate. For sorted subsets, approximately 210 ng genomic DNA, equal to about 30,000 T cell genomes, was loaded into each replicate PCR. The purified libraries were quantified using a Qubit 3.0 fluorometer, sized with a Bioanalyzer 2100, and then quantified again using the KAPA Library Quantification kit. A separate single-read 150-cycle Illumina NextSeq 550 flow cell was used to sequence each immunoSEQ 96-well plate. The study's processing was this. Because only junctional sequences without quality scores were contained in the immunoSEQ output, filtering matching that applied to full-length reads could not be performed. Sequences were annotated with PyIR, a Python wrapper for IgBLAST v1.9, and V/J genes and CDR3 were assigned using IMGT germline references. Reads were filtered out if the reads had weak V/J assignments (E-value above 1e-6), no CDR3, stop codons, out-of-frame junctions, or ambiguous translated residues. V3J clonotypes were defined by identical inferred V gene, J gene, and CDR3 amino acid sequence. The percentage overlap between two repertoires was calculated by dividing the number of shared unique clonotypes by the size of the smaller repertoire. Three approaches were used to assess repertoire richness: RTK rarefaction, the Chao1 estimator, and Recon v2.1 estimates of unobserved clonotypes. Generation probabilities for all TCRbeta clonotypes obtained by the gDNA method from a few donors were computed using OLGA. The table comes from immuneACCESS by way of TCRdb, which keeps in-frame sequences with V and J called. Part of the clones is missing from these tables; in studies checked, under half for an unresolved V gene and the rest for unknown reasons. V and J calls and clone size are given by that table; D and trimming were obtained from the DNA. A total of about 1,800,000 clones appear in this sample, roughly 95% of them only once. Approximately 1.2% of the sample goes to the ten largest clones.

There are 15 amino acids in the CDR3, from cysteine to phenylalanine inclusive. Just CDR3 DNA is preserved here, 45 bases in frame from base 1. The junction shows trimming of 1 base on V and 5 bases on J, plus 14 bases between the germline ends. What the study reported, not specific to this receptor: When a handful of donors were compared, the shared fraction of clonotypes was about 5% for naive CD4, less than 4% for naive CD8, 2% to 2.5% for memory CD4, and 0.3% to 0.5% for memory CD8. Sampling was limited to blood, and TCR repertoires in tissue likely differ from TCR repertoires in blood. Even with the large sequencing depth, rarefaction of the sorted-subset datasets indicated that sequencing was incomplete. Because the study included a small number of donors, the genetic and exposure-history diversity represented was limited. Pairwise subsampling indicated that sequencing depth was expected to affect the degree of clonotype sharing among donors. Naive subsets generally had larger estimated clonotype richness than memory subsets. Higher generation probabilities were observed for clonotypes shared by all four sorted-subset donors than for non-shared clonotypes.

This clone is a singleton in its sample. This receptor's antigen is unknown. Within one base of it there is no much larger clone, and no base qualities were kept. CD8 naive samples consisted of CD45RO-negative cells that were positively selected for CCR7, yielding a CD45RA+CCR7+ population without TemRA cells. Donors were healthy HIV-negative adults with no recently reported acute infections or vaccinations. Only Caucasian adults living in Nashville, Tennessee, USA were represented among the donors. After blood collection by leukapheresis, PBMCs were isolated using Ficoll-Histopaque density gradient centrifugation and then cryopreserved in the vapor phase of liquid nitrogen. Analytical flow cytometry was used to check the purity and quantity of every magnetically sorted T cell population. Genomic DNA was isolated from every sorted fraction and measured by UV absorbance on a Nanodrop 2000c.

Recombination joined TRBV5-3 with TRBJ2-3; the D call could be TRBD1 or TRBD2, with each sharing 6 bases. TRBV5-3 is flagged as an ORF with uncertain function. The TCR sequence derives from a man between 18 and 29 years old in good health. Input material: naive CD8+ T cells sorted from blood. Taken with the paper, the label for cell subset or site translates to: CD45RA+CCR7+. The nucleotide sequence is TGTGCCAGAAGCTTGAACGGGGGCAGGGGAGATACGCAGTATTTT. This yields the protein CARSLNGGRGDTQYF.